The TCR beta chain under discussion was sequenced for a study of cytomegalovirus exposure and HLA in healthy donors. General study findings and limits: In an earlier analysis, most TCR beta V segments were productive about 87% or about 30% of the time.

In germline, CDR1 is MDHEN, CDR2 SYDVKM. The CDR3 has 15 residues. The junction had 5 bases not matched to a gene; V was cut back by 4 bases and J by 5 bases. Comment on this clone: What it recognizes is unknown.

PCR employed 60 Vbeta and 13 Jbeta primers. Sequenced by immunoSEQ multiplex PCR; TCRdb stores in-frame clones only, minus some. The table gives more than 100,000 clones; the top ten clones make up 1.5% to 1.9% of it. This receptor was taken from a woman between 40 and 50 years old in good health and CMV-seronegative. This rearrangement joins TRBV28 to TRBJ1-4; 9 positions match TRBD1. Material for sequencing was PBMCs. The DNA of the CDR3 is TGTGCCAGCAGTTACACGACAGGGGGGAATGAAAAACTGTTTTTT. It codes for CASSYTTGGNEKLFF.